A selection of T cell receptor beta chains follows, all from one sample in a study of shared clonotypes between healthy human individuals. The method was immunoSEQ multiplex PCR; TCRdb's version includes in-frame clones alone and lacks a portion of them. The table includes around 2.1 million clones, nearly 97% detected once. Sequenced material: naive CD4+ T cells sorted from blood. The receptors derive from a man younger than 35 in good health. The CDR3 runs from the conserved cysteine through the conserved F or W. A D gene is named only where the DNA matches it firmly. Clone size appears in some rows only: once, few, many, or a class for an expanded clone.

V	size	D	J	DNA	CDR3
TRBV4-2	-	-	TRBJ1-2	TGTGCCAGCAGCCAATCCGGAAGCATCTATGGCTACACCTTC	CASSQSGSIYGYTF
TRBV28	-	TRBD1	TRBJ1-2	TGTGCCAGCAGTCACGGACAGGGTAATAGAAATGGCTACACCTTC	CASSHGQGNRNGYTF
TRBV5-4	-	-	TRBJ2-7	TGTGCCAGCAGCTTGGGGCTAGCCGAGTTCTACGAGCAGTACTTC	CASSLGLAEFYEQYF
TRBV28	once	-	TRBJ1-5	TGTGCCAGCAGTCGTATGGGGGGCAATCAGCCCCAGCATTTT	CASSRMGGNQPQHF
TRBV18	-	-	TRBJ2-7	TGTGCCAGCTCAGCCCGGGACAACGAGCAGTACTTC	CASSARDNEQYF
TRBV11-3	once	TRBD2	TRBJ2-3	TGTGCCAGCAGCTCCGGGACTAGCGGGAGAGGAGATACGCAGTATTTT	CASSSGTSGRGDTQYF
TRBV10-3	-	-	TRBJ2-7	TGTGCCATCAGTTTTAGCGATTACTCCTACGAGCAGTACTTC	CAISFSDYSYEQYF
TRBV9	-	TRBD2	TRBJ2-7	TGTGCCAGCAGCCCTCGGACTAGCGGGGAACGCGAGCAGTACTTC	CASSPRTSGEREQYF
TRBV5-6	-	TRBD1	TRBJ1-2	TGTGCCAGCAGCTTGGACAGGGGCGGCTACACCTTC	CASSLDRGGYTF
TRBV11-2	once	-	TRBJ1-2	TGTGCCAGCAGCCCGCACAGGGAAGGCTACACCTTC	CASSPHREGYTF
TRBV4-2	-	TRBD2	TRBJ2-1	TGTGCCAGCAGCCACCCCTTTGAGGGACTACTAGAGCAGTTCTTC	CASSHPFEGLLEQFF
TRBV4-3	-	-	TRBJ1-4	TGCGCCAGCAGCCAAGAGGGGGGGCTTCAAGGAGAACTGTTTTTT	CASSQEGGLQGELFF
TRBV6-1	-	-	TRBJ1-5	TGTGCCAGCAGTGTTACCGCTTTTAGCAATCAGCCCCAGCATTTT	CASSVTAFSNQPQHF
TRBV29-1	-	TRBD1	TRBJ2-1	TGCAGCGTTCCACCGGGACAGGGGGCATATGAGCAGTTCTTC	CSVPPGQGAYEQFF
TRBV9	-	-	TRBJ2-5	TGTGCCAGCAGCGTAGCGGGTGGAGTACAAGAGACCCAGTACTTC	CASSVAGGVQETQYF
TRBV2	-	TRBD1	TRBJ2-7	TGTGCCAGCAGTTTGTCCGGGACAGCCTACGAGCAGTACTTC	CASSLSGTAYEQYF
TRBV23-1	-	-	TRBJ1-6	TGCGCCAGCAGTCAACCCCTTCGGGGTAGCTCCTATAATTCACCCCTCCACTTT	CASSQPLRGSSYNSPLHF
TRBV7-9	few	-	TRBJ1-1	TGTGCCAGCAGCTTTTTGGATAACACTGAAGCTTTCTTT	CASSFLDNTEAFF
TRBV7-3	-	-	TRBJ1-2	TGTGCCAGCAGCTTAGCCCTCGCCGGGGGCGGCTACACCTTC	CASSLALAGGGYTF
TRBV7-2	-	-	TRBJ1-5	TGTGCCAGCAGACAGGGTAGAGGCAATCAGCCCCAGCATTTT	CASRQGRGNQPQHF
TRBV6-5	-	-	TRBJ1-3	TGTGCCAGCACCAGATTTTTAGGGAACACCATATATTTT	CASTRFLGNTIYF
TRBV18	-	-	TRBJ2-2	TGTGCCAGCTCACCTAATACCGGGACTTTGAACACCGGGGAGCTGTTTTTT	CASSPNTGTLNTGELFF
TRBV6-1	once	-	TRBJ1-6	TGTGCCAGCAGTGAAGGGGCGTATAACAATTCACCCCTCCACTTT	CASSEGAYNNSPLHF
TRBV10-3	-	-	TRBJ1-2	TGTGCCATCAGTGTAACAGGGAACTATGGCTACACCTTC	CAISVTGNYGYTF
TRBV6-5	once	-	TRBJ1-1	TGTGCCAGCAGTTCTCTCGGGCCTGGGGAGAAAGCTTTCTTT	CASSSLGPGEKAFF
TRBV28	-	-	TRBJ2-7	-	CASSSGIRVEQYF
TRBV6-5	-	TRBD1	TRBJ1-3	TGTGCCAGCAGCCGGGACAGAAGAAACACCATATATTTT	CASSRDRRNTIYF
TRBV7-2	-	-	TRBJ1-6	TGTGCCAGCAGCTTAGCGGAGGCAGGGATGGGGTCACCCCTCCACTTT	CASSLAEAGMGSPLHF
TRBV18	-	-	TRBJ1-5	TGTGCCAGCTCACCCCAAGGGAATAGCAATCAGCCCCAGCATTTT	CASSPQGNSNQPQHF
TRBV11-3	once	TRBD2	TRBJ2-3	TGTGCCAGCAGCTTCGCGACTAGCGGGGGGGCTTGCACAGATACGCAGTATTTT	CASSFATSGGACTDTQYF
TRBV2	-	TRBD2	TRBJ2-2	TGTGCCAGCAGGACCCCCGGGACTAGCGGGGGGGCCCTGGCCGGGGAGCTGTTTTTT	CASRTPGTSGGALAGELFF
TRBV28	-	-	TRBJ1-4	TGTGCCAGCAGTCACGGGGCAAAGGTGGAAAAACTGTTTTTT	CASSHGAKVEKLFF
TRBV5-8	-	TRBD1	TRBJ1-2	TGTGCCAGCAGCATATTACCGGGACAGGGTGTAAATGGCTACACCTTC	CASSILPGQGVNGYTF
TRBV19	few	TRBD1	TRBJ1-5	TGTGCCAGTAGACTAGACAGGGCGGACAATCAGCCCCAGCATTTT	CASRLDRADNQPQHF
TRBV28	-	-	TRBJ2-6	TGTGCCAGCAGTTCAGTCACCACCCCCTCTGGGGCCAACGTCCTGACTTTC	CASSSVTTPSGANVLTF
TRBV6-1	-	-	TRBJ1-4	TGTGCCAGCAGGTACAGTAATGAAAAACTGTTTTTT	CASRYSNEKLFF